A selection of T cell receptor beta chains follows, all from one sample in a study of T cell responses to AZD1222 COVID-19 vaccine. Profiled with immunoSEQ multiplex PCR; TCRdb holds only in-frame clones, not every one. The table has 120,000 or so clones, about 89% seen once. Here the sequenced sample was peripheral blood, taken on day 0 of AZD1222 vaccination. These receptor sequences come from an adult in good health. The conserved cysteine and the conserved F or W are not part of the CDR3 here.

TRBV7-2,TRBJ1-2,ASSPGGTGGNYGYT
TRBV7-8,TRBJ1-5,ASSSPNQPQH
TRBV6-1,TRBJ1-5,ASSEESGIQPQH
TRBV6-2/TRBV6-3,TRBJ1-1,ASSLGGAGAF
TRBV9,TRBJ2-2,ASSANRGELF
TRBV19,TRBJ1-1,ASSRTVNTEAF
TRBV3-1/TRBV3-2,TRBJ1-2,ASSQSDDRVSYGYT
TRBV7-2,TRBJ1-4,ASSLAPPTGTVEKLF
TRBV5-1,TRBJ1-4,ASSFQGKDEKLF
TRBV29-1,TRBJ1-5,SVGAGNQPQH
TRBV29-1,TRBJ1-2,SVEGPKGGYT
TRBV3-1/TRBV3-2,TRBJ1-1,ASSLTLWGGEAF
TRBV12-3/TRBV12-4,TRBJ2-7,ASSGGGYEQY
TRBV20-1,TRBJ1-1,SAGRQLEAF
TRBV6-5,TRBJ2-7,ASISTGGLSYEQY
TRBV6-2/TRBV6-3,TRBJ2-3,ASSSGAGRTDTQY
TRBV5-1,TRBJ2-3,ASSRGQGADTQY
TRBV3-1/TRBV3-2,TRBJ1-1,ASSRGAYTEAF
TRBV28,TRBJ1-4,ASSLATVGNEKLF
TRBV9,TRBJ1-6,ASSVGDRPNSPLH
TRBV3-1/TRBV3-2,TRBJ1-2,ASSQGGSYGYT
TRBV12-3/TRBV12-4,TRBJ2-2,ASSPGETGELF
TRBV24-1,TRBJ2-1,ATSDSPFYEQF
TRBV6-5,TRBJ1-2,ASSLIGQDYGYT
TRBV12-3/TRBV12-4,TRBJ2-3,ASSSGTGTQY
TRBV12-3/TRBV12-4,TRBJ2-2,ASSRTVTGELF
TRBV27,TRBJ1-4,ASRRVGWEKLF
TRBV7-8,TRBJ1-4,ASSFTGATNEKLF
TRBV5-1,TRBJ1-1,ASSLDAANTEAF
TRBV11-2,TRBJ2-4,ASSLPRDLAKNIQY
TRBV2,TRBJ1-4,ASSNQAGATNEKLF
TRBV18,TRBJ2-3,ASSPIPEYTDTQY
TRBV15,TRBJ2-7,ATSSRGSPDEQY
TRBV5-1,TRBJ1-4,ASSDGLNENLF
TRBV7-9,TRBJ2-7,ASTSLMGGPTYEQY
TRBV7-8,TRBJ1-4,ASSLRAREKLF
TRBV6-4,TRBJ1-5,ASSERGGQPQH
TRBV27,TRBJ2-7,ASSWTGGRYEQY
TRBV6-5,TRBJ2-7,ASRRGGGLVGEQY
TRBV7-3,TRBJ2-7,ASSLGGLVYEQY
TRBV13,TRBJ1-4,ASSEGQGREKLF
TRBV30,TRBJ1-5,AWSPGGQPQH
TRBV6-1,TRBJ2-2,ASSEGRKNTGELF
TRBV7-9,TRBJ2-1,ASTPVSYNEQF
TRBV5-5,TRBJ1-3,ASSSRDSNLQGSGNTIY
TRBV5-4,TRBJ2-2,ASSTRPTSGGNTGELF
TRBV7-8,TRBJ2-7,ASSPGSYEQY
TRBV25-1,TRBJ2-5,ASSEFGTGGETQY
TRBV27,TRBJ2-5,ASSVRTSGRFGETQY
TRBV9,TRBJ2-7,ASSVVSESEQY
TRBV7-8,TRBJ2-2,ASSVTGAPGELF
TRBV18,TRBJ1-1,ASSPQREPNTEAF
TRBV7-2,TRBJ2-3,ASSRDHNRGNTQY
TRBV19,TRBJ1-2,ASSRDSEGYGYT
TRBV30,TRBJ2-3,ACLGLAGAHSTDTQY